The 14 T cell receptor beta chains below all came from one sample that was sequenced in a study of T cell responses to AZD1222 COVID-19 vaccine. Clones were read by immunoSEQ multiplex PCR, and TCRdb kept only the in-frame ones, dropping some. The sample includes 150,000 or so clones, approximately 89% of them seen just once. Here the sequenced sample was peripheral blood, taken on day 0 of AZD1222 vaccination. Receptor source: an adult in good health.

The CDR3 DNA reads TGCGCCAGCAGCCCCGGCCCCGCGCGGGGGGGGGAGCAAGAGACCCAGTACTTC. Amino acid sequence: CASSPGPARGGEQETQYF. The rearrangement joins TRBV4-1 to TRBJ2-5, with 9 bases aligning to TRBD2. CDR3 length: 18 residues. Per the germline V gene, CDR1 is MGHRA and CDR2 is YSYEKL. V lost 4 bases, J lost 2 bases, and 14 bases stayed unmatched.

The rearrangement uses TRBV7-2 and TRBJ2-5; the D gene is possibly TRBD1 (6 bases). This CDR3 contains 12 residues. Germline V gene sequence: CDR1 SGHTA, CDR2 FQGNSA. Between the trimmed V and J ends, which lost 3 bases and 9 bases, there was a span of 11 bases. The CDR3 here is CASSFPQGAQYF. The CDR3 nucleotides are TGTGCCAGCAGCTTTCCACAGGGTGCCCAGTACTTC. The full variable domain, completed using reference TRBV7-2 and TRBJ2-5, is GAGVSQSPSNKVTEKGKDVELRCDPISGHTALYWYRQSLGQGLEFLIYFQGNSAPDKSGLPSDRFSAERTGGSVSTLTIQRTQQEDSAVYLCASSFPQGAQYFGPGTRLLVL.

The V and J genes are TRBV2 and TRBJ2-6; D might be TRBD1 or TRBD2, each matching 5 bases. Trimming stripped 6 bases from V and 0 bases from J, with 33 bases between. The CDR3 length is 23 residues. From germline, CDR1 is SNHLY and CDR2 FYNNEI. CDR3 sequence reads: CASREVAGDGEFLTASGANVLTF. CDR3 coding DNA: TGTGCCAGCAGGGAGGTTGCTGGGGACGGGGAATTTTTGACAGCCTCTGGGGCCAACGTCCTGACTTTC.

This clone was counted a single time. The CDR3 sequence is CASSIGAYRGQQYF. The CDR3 coding sequence is TGTGCCAGTAGTATTGGGGCCTACAGGGGCCAACAGTACTTC. This chain joins TRBV19 and TRBJ2-7; 7 bases fit TRBD1. The CDR3 covers 14 residues. CDR1 and CDR2 (germline): LNHDA, SQIVND (reference sequence). The trim removed 3 bases at V and 10 bases at J, leaving 12 bases unmatched.

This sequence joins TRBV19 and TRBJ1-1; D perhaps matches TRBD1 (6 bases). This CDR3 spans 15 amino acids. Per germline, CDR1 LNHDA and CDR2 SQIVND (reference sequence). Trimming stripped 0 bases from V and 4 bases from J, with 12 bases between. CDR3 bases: TGTGCCAGTAGTATAGATAAAAAGGGGGGCACTGAAGCTTTCTTT. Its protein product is CASSIDKKGGTEAFF.

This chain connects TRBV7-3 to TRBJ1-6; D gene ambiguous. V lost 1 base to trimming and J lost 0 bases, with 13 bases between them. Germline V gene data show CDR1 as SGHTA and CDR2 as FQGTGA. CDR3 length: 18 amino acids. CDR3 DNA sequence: TGTGCCAGCAGCTTAAGGTTTTTCACTAGCTCCTATAATTCACCCCTCCACTTT. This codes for CASSLRFFTSSYNSPLHF.

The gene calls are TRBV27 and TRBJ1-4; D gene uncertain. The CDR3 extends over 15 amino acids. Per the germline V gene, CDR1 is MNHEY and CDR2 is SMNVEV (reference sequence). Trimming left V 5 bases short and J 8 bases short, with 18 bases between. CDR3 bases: TGTGCCAGCAGTCCTACTCCCGGGTTTAGAGAAAAACTGTTTTTT. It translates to CASSPTPGFREKLFF.

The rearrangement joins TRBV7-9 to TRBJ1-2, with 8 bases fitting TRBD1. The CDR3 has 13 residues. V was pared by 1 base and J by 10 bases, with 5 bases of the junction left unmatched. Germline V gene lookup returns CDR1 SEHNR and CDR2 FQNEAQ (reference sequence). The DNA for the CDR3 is TGTGCCAGCAGCTTAGGGACAGGGAATCCCTACACCTTC. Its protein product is CASSLGTGNPYTF.

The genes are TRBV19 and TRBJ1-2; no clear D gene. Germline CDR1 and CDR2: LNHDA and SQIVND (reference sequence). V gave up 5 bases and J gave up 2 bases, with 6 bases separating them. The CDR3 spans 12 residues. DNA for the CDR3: TGTGCCAGTAGTGAGCGGAACTATGGCTACACCTTC. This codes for CASSERNYGYTF. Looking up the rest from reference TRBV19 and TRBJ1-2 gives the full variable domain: DGGITQSPKYLFRKEGQNVTLSCEQNLNHDAMYWYRQDPGQGLRLIYYSQIVNDFQKGDIAEGYSVSREKKESFPLTVTSAQKNPTAFYLCASSERNYGYTFGSGTRLTVV.

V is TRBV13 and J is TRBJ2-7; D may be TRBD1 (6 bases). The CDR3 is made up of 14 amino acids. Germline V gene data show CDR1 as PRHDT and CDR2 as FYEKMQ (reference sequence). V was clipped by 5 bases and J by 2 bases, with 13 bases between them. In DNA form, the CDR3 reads TGTGCCAGCAGCCCCAGGGGATTCACCTACGAGCAGTACTTC. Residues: CASSPRGFTYEQYF.

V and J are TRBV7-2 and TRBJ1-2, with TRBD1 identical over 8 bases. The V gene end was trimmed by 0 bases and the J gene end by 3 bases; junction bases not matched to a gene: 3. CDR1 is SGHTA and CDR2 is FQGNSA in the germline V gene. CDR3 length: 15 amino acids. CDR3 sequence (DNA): TGTGCCAGCAGCTTAGCGGCAGGGGGCGACTATGGCTACACCTTC. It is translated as CASSLAAGGDYGYTF.

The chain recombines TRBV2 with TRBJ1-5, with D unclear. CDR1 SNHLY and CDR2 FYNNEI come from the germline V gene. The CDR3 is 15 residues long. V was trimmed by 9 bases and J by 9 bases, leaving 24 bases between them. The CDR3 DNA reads TGTGCCAGTAAAATGTTCGTAACCGAGGTTTGGCCCCAGCATTTT. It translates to CASKMFVTEVWPQHF.

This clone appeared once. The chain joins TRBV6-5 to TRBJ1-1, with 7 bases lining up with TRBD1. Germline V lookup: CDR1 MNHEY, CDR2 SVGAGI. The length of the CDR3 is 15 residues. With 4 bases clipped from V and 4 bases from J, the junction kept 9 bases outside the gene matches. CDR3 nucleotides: TGTGCCAGCAGTTCCGACAGGGAAGGTAGCACTGAAGCTTTCTTT. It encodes CASSSDREGSTEAFF.

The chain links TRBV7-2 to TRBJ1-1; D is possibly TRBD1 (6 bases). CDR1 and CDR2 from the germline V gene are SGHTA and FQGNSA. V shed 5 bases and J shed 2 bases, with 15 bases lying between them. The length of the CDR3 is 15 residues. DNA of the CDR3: TGTGCCAGCAGCACCCCCACAGGGCTAAACACTGAAGCTTTCTTT. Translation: CASSTPTGLNTEAFF.